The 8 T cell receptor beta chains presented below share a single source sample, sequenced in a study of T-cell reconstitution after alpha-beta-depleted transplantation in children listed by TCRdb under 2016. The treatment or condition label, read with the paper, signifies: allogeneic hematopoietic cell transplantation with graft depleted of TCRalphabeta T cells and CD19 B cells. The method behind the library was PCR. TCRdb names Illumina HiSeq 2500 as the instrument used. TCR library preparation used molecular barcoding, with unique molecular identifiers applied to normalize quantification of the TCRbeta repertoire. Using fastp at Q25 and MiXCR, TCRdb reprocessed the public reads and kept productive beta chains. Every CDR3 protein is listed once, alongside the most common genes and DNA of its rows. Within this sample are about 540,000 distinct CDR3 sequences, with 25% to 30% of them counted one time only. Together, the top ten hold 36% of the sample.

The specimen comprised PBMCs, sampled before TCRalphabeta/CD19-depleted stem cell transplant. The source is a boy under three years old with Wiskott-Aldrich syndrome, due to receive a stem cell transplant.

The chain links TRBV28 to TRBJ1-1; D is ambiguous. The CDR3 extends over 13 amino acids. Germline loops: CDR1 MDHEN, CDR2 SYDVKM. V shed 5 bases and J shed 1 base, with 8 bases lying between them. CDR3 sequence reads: CASSRIGNTEAFF. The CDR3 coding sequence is TGTGCCAGCAGTCGGATCGGGAACACTGAAGCTTTCTTT.

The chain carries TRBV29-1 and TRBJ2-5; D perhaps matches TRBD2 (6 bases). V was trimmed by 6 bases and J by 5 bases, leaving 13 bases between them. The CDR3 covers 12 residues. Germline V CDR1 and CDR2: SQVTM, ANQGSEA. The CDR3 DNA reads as TGCAGCGTAGTAAGCGCGGGGGAGACCCAGTACTTC. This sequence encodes CSVVSAGETQYF.

CDR3 amino acids: CASSARSLAGVYEQYF. CDR3 coding DNA: TGTGCCAGCAGCGCGAGGAGTCTAGCGGGAGTCTACGAGCAGTACTTC. V is TRBV9 and J is TRBJ2-7; 10 bases agree with TRBD2. Germline V CDR1 and CDR2: SGDLS, YYNGEE. V shed 3 bases and J 3 bases; nucleotides not matched to a gene: 9. This CDR3 is 16 amino acids long. Full variable domain (outside the CDR3, taken from reference TRBV9 and TRBJ2-7): DSGVTQTPKHLITATGQRVTLRCSPRSGDLSVYWYQQSLDQGLQFLIQYYNGEERAKGNILERFSAQQFPDLHSELNLSSLELGDSALYFCASSARSLAGVYEQYFGPGTRLTVT.

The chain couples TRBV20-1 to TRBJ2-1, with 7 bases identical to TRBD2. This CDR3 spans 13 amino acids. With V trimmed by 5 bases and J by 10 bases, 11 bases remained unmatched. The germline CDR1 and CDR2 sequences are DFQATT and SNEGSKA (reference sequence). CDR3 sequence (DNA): TGCAGTGCTGCCGTATCAGCGGGAAGGGAGCAGTTCTTC. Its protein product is CSAAVSAGREQFF.

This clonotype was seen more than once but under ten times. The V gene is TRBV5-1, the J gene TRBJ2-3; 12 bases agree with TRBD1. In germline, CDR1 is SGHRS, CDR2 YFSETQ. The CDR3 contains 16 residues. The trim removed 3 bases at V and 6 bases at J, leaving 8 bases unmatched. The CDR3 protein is CASSWGTGGILDTQYF. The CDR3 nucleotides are TGCGCCAGCAGCTGGGGGACAGGGGGCATCTTGGATACGCAGTATTTT.

CDR3 sequence (DNA): TGTGCCAGCAGCTTGTGGACAAGTTGGGGATCTGACATTCAGTACTTC. Protein: CASSLWTSWGSDIQYF. The V and J genes are TRBV5-5 and TRBJ2-4; D possibly corresponds to TRBD1 (5 bases). The ends were cut back, 1 base at V and 8 bases at J, with 19 bases in the middle. The germline V gene encodes CDR1 SGHKS and CDR2 YYEKEE (reference sequence). This CDR3 comprises 16 residues.

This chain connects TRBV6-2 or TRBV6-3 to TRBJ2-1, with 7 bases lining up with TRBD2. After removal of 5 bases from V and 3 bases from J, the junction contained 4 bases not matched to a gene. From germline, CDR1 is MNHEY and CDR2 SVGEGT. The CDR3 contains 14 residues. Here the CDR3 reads CASSRGLVYNEQFF. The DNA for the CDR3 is TGTGCCAGCAGTCGTGGACTAGTCTACAATGAGCAGTTCTTC.

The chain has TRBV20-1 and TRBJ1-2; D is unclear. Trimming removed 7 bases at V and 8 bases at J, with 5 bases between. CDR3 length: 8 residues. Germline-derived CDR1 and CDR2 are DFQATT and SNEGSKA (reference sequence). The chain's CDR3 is CSVKGYTF. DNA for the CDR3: TGCAGTGTAAAAGGCTACACCTTC.